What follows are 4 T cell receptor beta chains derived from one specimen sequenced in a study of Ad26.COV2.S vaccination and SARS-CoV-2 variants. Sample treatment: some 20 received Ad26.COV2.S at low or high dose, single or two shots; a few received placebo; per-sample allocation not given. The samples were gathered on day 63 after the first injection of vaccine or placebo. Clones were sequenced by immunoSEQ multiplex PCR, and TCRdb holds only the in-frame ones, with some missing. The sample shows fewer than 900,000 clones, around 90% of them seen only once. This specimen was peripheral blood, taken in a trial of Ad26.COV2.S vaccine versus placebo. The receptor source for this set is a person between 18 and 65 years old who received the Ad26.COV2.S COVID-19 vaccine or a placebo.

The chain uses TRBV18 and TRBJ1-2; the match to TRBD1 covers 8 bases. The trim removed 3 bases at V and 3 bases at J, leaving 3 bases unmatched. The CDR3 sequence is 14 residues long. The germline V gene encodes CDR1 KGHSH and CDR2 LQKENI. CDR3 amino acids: CASSPTDRDYGYTF. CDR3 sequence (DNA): TGTGCCAGCTCACCTACGGACAGGGACTATGGCTACACCTTC.

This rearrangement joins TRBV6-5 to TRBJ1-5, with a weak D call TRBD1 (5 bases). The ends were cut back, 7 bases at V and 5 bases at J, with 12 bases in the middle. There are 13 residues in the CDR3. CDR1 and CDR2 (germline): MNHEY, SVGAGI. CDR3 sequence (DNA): TGTGCCAGCATATTGAAAGGGGATCAGCCCCAGCATTTT. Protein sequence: CASILKGDQPQHF.

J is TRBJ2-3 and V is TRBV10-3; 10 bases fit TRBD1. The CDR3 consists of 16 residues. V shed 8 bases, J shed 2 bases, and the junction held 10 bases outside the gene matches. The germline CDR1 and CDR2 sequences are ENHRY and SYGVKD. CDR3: CAIGRQGASHTDTQYF. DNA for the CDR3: TGTGCCATCGGAAGACAGGGGGCGTCACACACAGATACGCAGTATTTT.

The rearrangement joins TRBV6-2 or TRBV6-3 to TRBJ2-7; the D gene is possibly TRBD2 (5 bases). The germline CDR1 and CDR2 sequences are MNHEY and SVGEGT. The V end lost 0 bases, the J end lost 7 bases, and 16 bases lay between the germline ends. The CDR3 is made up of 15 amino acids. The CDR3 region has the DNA TGTGCCAGCAGTTACTCGAGGGCACCCGGTGGGGAGCAGTACTTC. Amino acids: CASSYSRAPGGEQYF.